The sequence of this T cell receptor (beta chain) was determined in a study of cytomegalovirus exposure and HLA in healthy donors. V lost 4 bases to trimming and J lost 1 base, with 19 bases between them. The CDR3 totals 17 residues. The germline V gene has CDR1 SNHLY and CDR2 FYNNEI. The primer mix had 60 Vbeta and 13 Jbeta primers. Data came from immunoSEQ multiplex PCR; TCRdb stores just in-frame clones and leaves some out. The repertoire has more than 85,000 clones, roughly three quarters of them found once; the top ten carry roughly 3%. This chain uses TRBV2 with TRBJ1-2; a possible D gene is TRBD1 (6 bases). Sequenced sample: PBMCs. The receptor was derived from a man aged 25-40 years in good health and CMV-seronegative. The CDR3 bases are TGTGCCAGCAGTGCCACGGAGGGGGGGACTCTTAACTATGGCTACACCTTC. This translates into CASSATEGGTLNYGYTF. The whole variable domain, remainder taken from reference TRBV2 and TRBJ1-2, is EPEVTQTPSHQVTQMGQEVILRCVPISNHLYFYWYRQILGQKVEFLVSFYNNEISEKSEIFDDQFSVERPDGSNFTLKIRSTKLEDSAMYFCASSATEGGTLNYGYTFGSGTRLTVV.